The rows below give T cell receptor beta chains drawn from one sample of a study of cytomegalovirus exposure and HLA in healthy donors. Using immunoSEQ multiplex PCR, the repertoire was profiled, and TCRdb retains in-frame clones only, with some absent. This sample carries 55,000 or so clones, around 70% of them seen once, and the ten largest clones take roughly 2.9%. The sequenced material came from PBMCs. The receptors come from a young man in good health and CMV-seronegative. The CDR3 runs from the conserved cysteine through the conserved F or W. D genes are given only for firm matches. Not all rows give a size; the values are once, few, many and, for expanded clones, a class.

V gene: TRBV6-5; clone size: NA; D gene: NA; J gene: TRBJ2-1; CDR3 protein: CASRNRASSYNEQFF; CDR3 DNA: TGTGCCAGCAGGAACAGGGCCAGCTCCTACAATGAGCAGTTCTTC
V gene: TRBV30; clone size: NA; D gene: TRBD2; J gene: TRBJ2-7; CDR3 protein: CAWSVRGLLSSYEQYF; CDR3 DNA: TGTGCCTGGAGTGTACGGGGACTACTGAGCTCCTACGAGCAGTACTTC
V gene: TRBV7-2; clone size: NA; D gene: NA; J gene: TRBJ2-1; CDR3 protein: CASSLVRVWRDEQFF; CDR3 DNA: TGTGCCAGCAGCTTAGTCCGGGTTTGGAGGGATGAGCAGTTCTTC
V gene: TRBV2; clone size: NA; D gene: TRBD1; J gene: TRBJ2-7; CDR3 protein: CASSEARAGGASYEQYF; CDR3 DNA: TGTGCCAGCAGTGAAGCGCGGGCAGGGGGCGCTTCCTACGAGCAGTACTTC
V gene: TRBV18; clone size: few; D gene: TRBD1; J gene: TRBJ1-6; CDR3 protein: CASSKDRRSSYNSPLHF; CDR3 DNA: TGTGCCAGCTCAAAGGACAGGAGAAGCTCCTATAATTCACCCCTCCACTTT
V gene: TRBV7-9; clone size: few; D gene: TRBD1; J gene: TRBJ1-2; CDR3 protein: CASSSPPGTDGYTF; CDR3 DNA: TGTGCCAGCAGCTCGCCCCCGGGGACAGATGGCTACACCTTC
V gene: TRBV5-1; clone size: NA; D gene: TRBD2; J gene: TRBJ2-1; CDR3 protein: CASSLVPSGSSYNEQFF; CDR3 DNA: TGCGCCAGCAGCTTGGTCCCTAGCGGGAGCTCCTACAATGAGCAGTTCTTC
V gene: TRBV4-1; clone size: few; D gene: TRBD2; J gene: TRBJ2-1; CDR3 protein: CASSQIPPTAGLAGGRVNEQFF; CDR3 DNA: TGCGCCAGCAGCCAGATACCCCCCACGGCGGGACTAGCGGGAGGGAGGGTCAATGAGCAGTTCTTC
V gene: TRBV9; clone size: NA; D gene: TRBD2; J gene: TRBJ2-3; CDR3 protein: CASSPGLAEYTDTQYF; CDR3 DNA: TGTGCCAGCAGCCCGGGACTAGCGGAATACACAGATACGCAGTATTTT
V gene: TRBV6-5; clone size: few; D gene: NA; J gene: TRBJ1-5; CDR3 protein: CASTPGHNQPQHF; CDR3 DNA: TGTGCCAGCACACCGGGACACAATCAGCCCCAGCATTTT
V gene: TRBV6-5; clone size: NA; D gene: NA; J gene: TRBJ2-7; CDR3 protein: CASSYYGGGEQYF; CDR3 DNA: TGTGCCAGCAGTTACTATGGGGGAGGCGAGCAGTACTTC
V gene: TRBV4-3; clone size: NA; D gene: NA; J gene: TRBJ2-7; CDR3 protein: CASSQALDLAYEQYF; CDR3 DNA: TGCGCCAGCAGCCAAGCACTAGATTTGGCCTACGAGCAGTACTTC
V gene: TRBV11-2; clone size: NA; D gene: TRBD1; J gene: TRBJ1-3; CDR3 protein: CASSLLTGTGGTGNTIYF; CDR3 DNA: TGTGCCAGCAGCTTACTCACCGGGACAGGGGGCACTGGAAACACCATATATTTT
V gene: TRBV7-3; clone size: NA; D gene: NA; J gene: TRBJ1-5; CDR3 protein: CAPGWGGEKPQHF; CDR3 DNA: TGTGCCCCCGGGTGGGGGGGGGAGAAGCCCCAGCATTTT
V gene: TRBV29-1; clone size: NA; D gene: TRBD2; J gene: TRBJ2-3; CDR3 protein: CSVAGTSASTDTQYF; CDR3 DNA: TGCAGCGTTGCCGGGACTAGCGCAAGCACAGATACGCAGTATTTT
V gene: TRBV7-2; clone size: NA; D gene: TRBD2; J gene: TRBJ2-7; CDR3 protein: CASSMSGVYEQYF; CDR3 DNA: TGTGCCAGCAGCATGAGCGGGGTCTACGAGCAGTACTTC
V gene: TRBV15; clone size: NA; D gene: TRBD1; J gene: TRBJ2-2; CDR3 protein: CATSAQGWYTGELFF; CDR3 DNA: TGTGCCACCAGTGCACAGGGGTGGTACACCGGGGAGCTGTTTTTT
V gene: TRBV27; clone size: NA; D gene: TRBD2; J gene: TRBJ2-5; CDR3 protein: CASRPSGNYRETQYF; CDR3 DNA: TGTGCCAGCCGCCCTAGCGGCAACTACAGGGAGACCCAGTACTTC
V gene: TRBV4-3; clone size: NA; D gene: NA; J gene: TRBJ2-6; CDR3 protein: CASSQEVRSGANVLTF; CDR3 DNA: TGCGCCAGCAGCCAAGAAGTCCGGTCTGGGGCCAACGTCCTGACTTTC
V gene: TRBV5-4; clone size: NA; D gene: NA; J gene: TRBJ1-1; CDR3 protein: CASTRGGLGATEAFF; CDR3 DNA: TGTGCCAGCACCCGGGGGGGCCTTGGGGCCACTGAAGCTTTCTTT
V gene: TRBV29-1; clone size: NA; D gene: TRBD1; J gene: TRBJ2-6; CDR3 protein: CSVKQGSGANVLTF; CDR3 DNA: TGCAGCGTTAAACAGGGGTCTGGGGCCAACGTCCTGACTTTC
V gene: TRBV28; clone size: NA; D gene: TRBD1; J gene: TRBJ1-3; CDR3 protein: CASSSGTGFGNTIYF; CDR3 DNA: TGTGCCAGCAGTTCCGGGACAGGGTTTGGAAACACCATATATTTT
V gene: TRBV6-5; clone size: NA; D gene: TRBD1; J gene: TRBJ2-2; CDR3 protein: CASSYPGQGTGELFF; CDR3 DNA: TGTGCCAGCAGTTATCCGGGACAGGGGACCGGGGAGCTGTTTTTT
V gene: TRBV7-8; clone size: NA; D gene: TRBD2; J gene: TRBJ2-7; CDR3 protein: CASSLSSGVYEQYF; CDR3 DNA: TGTGCCAGCAGCTTATCTAGCGGAGTCTACGAGCAGTACTTC
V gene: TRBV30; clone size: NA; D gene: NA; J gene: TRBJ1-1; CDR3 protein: CAWGRFGTEAFF; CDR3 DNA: TGTGCCTGGGGCAGGTTTGGTACTGAAGCTTTCTTT
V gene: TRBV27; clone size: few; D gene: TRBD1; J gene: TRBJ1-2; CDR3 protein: CASSEPGQGERTF; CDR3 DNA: TGTGCCAGCAGTGAACCGGGACAGGGGGAGCGCACCTTC
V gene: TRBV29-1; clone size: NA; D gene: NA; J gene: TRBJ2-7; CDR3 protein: CSAGSSYEQYF; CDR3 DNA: TGCAGCGCCGGGAGTTCCTACGAGCAGTACTTC
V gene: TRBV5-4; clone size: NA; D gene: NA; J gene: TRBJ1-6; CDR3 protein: CASSLEGARVDSPLHF; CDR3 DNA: TGTGCCAGCAGCTTGGAAGGGGCAAGGGTGGATTCACCCCTCCACTTT
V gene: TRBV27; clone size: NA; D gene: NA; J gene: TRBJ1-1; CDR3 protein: CASSGQQNTEAFF; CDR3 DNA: TGTGCCAGCAGTGGACAGCAAAACACTGAAGCTTTCTTT
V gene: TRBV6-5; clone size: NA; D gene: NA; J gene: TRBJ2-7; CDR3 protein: CASAIAPSYEQYF; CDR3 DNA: TGTGCCAGCGCAATAGCGCCCTCCTACGAGCAGTACTTC
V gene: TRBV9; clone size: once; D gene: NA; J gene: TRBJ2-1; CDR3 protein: CASSVGDSSYNEQFF; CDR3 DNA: TGTGCCAGCAGCGTAGGAGACTCCTCCTACAATGAGCAGTTCTTC
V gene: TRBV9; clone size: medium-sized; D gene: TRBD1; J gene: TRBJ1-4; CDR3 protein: CASSSGQVATNEKLFF; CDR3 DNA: TGTGCCAGCAGCTCCGGACAGGTTGCAACTAATGAAAAACTGTTTTTT
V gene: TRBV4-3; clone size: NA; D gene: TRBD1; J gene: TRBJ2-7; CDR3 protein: CASSQEGQGTYEQYF; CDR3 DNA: TGCGCCAGCAGCCAAGAGGGACAGGGGACCTACGAGCAGTACTTC
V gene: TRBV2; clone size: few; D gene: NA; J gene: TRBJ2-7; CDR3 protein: CASIPSDSYEQYF; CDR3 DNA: TGTGCCAGCATACCTAGCGACTCCTACGAGCAGTACTTC
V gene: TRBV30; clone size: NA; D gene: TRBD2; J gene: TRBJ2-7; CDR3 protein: CAWSVRTSGPGPAVEQYF; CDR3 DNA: TGTGCCTGGAGTGTAAGAACTAGCGGGCCGGGGCCCGCAGTTGAGCAGTACTTC